These 19 T cell receptor beta chains originate from one sample sequenced in a study of CD8 T cells in ankylosing spondylitis. TCRdb re-analysed the 5' RACE reads in MiXCR, keeping a single row per CDR3 protein. This repertoire shows 35,000 to 40,000 distinct CDR3 sequences, 16% found once; its top ten account for approximately 43%. The sample comprised blood. Receptors were obtained from a male donor with ankylosing spondylitis or in good health (not recorded which).

Here the CDR3 DNA reads TGTGCCAGCAGGCTGACAGGGCCCACTGAAGCTTTCTTT. It encodes CASRLTGPTEAFF. V usage is TRBV6-5 and J usage is TRBJ1-1; 7 positions match TRBD1. The CDR3 covers 13 residues. V lost 6 bases, J lost 4 bases, and 5 bases stayed unmatched. Germline V lookup: CDR1 MNHEY, CDR2 SVGAGI.

Concerning this clonotype itself: One junction end does not reproduce the germline sequence, and a read error may be involved. The chain recombines TRBV7-9 with TRBJ2-3; the D is unclear. The CDR3 loop spans 13 amino acids. CDR1 is SEHNR and CDR2 is FQNEAQ in the germline V gene (reference sequence). CDR3: CTSSFRSTDTQYF. The CDR3 region has the DNA TGTACCAGCAGCTTCCGGAGCACAGATACGCAGTATTTT.

The rearrangement links TRBV7-8 to TRBJ2-7, with D possibly being TRBD1 (5 bases). Germline CDR1 and CDR2: SGHVS and FQNEAQ. The CDR3 extends over 14 amino acids. V gave up 1 base and J gave up 1 base, with 8 bases separating them. The CDR3 sequence is CASSLVAGSYEQYV. The CDR3 coding sequence is TGTGCCAGCAGCTTAGTGGCAGGGTCCTACGAGCAGTACGTC.

In this sample, this clonotype turned up once. The chain uses TRBV3-1 and TRBJ2-2; a possible D gene is TRBD1 (5 bases). Germline CDR1 LGHDT, CDR2 YNNKEL (reference sequence). The V end lost 4 bases, the J end lost 5 bases, and 11 bases lay between the germline ends. The length of the CDR3 is 14 residues. The CDR3 DNA follows: TGTGCCAGCAGCCCTACCCGACAGACCGGGGAGCTGTTTTTT. Protein: CASSPTRQTGELFF.

The rearrangement uses TRBV20-1 and TRBJ2-1; D may be TRBD2 (7 bases). Per the germline V gene, CDR1 is DFQATT and CDR2 is SNEGSKA (reference sequence). This CDR3 region has 14 residues. Trimming stripped 6 bases from V and 6 bases from J, with 18 bases between. CDR3 sequence (DNA): TGCAGTGCCGCGTTGGGGGGGCGCGGCAATGAGCAGTTCTTC. Protein product: CSAALGGRGNEQFF.

This clonotype was counted between two and nine times. The gene calls are TRBV27 and TRBJ2-1, with 9 bases that match TRBD2. Germline CDR1 and CDR2: MNHEY and SMNVEV (reference sequence). After removal of 5 bases from V and 10 bases from J, the junction contained 3 bases not matched to a gene. The CDR3 consists of 12 residues. Here the CDR3 reads CASSRLAEEQFF. The CDR3 nucleotides read TGTGCCAGCAGTAGACTAGCGGAAGAGCAGTTCTTC.

There are a few counts of this clonotype. The chain couples TRBV9 to TRBJ2-7; D not resolved. V lost 0 bases and J lost 3, with 13 bases in between. Per germline, CDR1 SGDLS and CDR2 YYNGEE. The CDR3 totals 15 residues. The CDR3 reads CASSVAQGRHYEQYF. CDR3 sequence (DNA): TGTGCCAGCAGCGTAGCTCAAGGACGTCACTACGAGCAGTACTTC.

The CDR3 sequence is CASSKVPVRTDTQYF. CDR3 DNA: TGTGCCAGCAGCAAAGTCCCAGTGCGCACAGATACGCAGTATTTT. The chain has TRBV21-1 and TRBJ2-3. TRBV21-1 is a pseudogene locus. CDR3 length: 15 residues.

This clonotype was observed a handful of times. The chain has TRBV29-1 and TRBJ2-6; D unresolved. The CDR3 covers 13 residues. Germline CDR1 is SQVTM and CDR2 is ANQGSEA. V lost 6 bases, J lost 2 bases, and 8 bases lay in between. Here the CDR3 reads CSVLAPGANVLTF. The CDR3 bases are TGCAGCGTGCTCGCACCTGGGGCCAACGTCCTGACTTTC.

The chain couples TRBV12-3 or TRBV12-4 to TRBJ2-3, with TRBD1 matching over 7 bases. The CDR3 is 15 residues long. Trimming removed 2 bases from V and 6 bases from J; junction bases left unmatched: 8. The CDR3 DNA reads TGTGCCAGCAGTTTAAGGGGGCCGGAAGGTGATACGCAGTATTTT. This translates into CASSLRGPEGDTQYF.

This rearrangement joins TRBV12-3 or TRBV12-4 to TRBJ2-3, with D uncertain. V was shortened by 8 bases and J by 4 bases, with 10 bases between the two germline ends. This CDR3 is built from 12 residues. The CDR3 region is CASGRGADTQYF. As DNA, the CDR3 is TGTGCCAGCGGCCGCGGCGCAGATACGCAGTATTTT.

In its sample, this clonotype was seen a few times. The genes are TRBV20-1 and TRBJ2-7; D unclear. Germline V gives CDR1 DFQATT, CDR2 SNEGSKA (reference sequence). Trimming left V 5 bases short and J 0 bases short, with 20 bases between. This CDR3 comprises 16 residues. CDR3 bases: TGCAGTGCTCTGCCTCTGCGGCGGCGTGGCTCCTACGAGCAGTACTTC. Protein product: CSALPLRRRGSYEQYF.

This clonotype showed up just once. J is TRBJ2-2 and V is TRBV5-1, with a possible D match to TRBD1 (6 bases). Trimming pared 4 bases from V and 2 bases from J, leaving 12 bases between. Germline CDR1 SGHRS, CDR2 YFSETQ. The CDR3 spans 15 residues. The CDR3 protein is CASSQGQTNTGELFF. The CDR3 DNA reads as TGCGCCAGCAGCCAAGGACAGACTAACACCGGGGAGCTGTTTTTT.

This clonotype turned up a few times. The chain carries TRBV28 and TRBJ2-1; unclear D gene. CDR3 length equals 14 residues. Trimming left V 5 bases short and J 3 bases short, with 11 bases between. CDR1 and CDR2 from the germline V gene are MDHEN and SYDVKM. The DNA of the CDR3 is TGTGCCAGCAGTATACCCGACAACTACAATGAGCAGTTCTTC. Its protein is CASSIPDNYNEQFF.

This clonotype was observed many times. This chain joins TRBV20-1 and TRBJ2-1; 13 bases fit TRBD2. CDR1 DFQATT and CDR2 SNEGSKA come from the germline V gene (reference sequence). This CDR3 region has 17 residues. J lost 1 base, V lost 4 bases, and 7 bases had no gene match. In DNA form, the CDR3 reads TGCAGTGCTATAAATCCGGGACTAGCGGGGTCCTACAATGAGCAGTTCTTC. It yields the protein CSAINPGLAGSYNEQFF.

This clonotype appeared a few times. The V and J genes are TRBV5-1 and TRBJ2-2, with D possibly matching TRBD1 (6 bases). Per germline, CDR1 SGHRS and CDR2 YFSETQ. The V gene lost 0 bases and the J gene lost 7 bases, with 10 bases spanning the gap. The CDR3 runs to 14 residues. The CDR3 here is CASSLDPGVGELFF. The CDR3 DNA follows: TGCGCCAGCAGCTTGGACCCAGGGGTCGGGGAGCTGTTTTTT.

There are a few counts of this clonotype. The rearrangement links TRBV4-2 to TRBJ2-5; 8 nucleotides agree with TRBD2. This CDR3 comprises 15 residues. With 3 bases clipped from V and 5 bases from J, the junction kept 8 bases outside the gene matches. From germline, CDR1 is LGHNA and CDR2 YNFKEQ. CDR3 loop: CASSQAGTSVETQYF. In nucleotides, the CDR3 is TGTGCCAGCAGCCAGGCCGGGACTAGTGTGGAGACCCAGTACTTC.

This clonotype was counted only a few times. V gene TRBV12-3 or TRBV12-4 combines with J gene TRBJ1-5; TRBD1 is a possible D gene (6 bases). The CDR3 length is 12 residues. The V end lost 8 bases, the J end lost 7 bases, and 12 bases lay between the germline ends. The CDR3, as DNA: TGTGCCAGCCAGGGGAGTGGGCAGCCCCAGCATTTT. It specifies CASQGSGQPQHF.

The chain combines TRBV4-3 with TRBJ1-1, with D unclear. Germline V gene data show CDR1 as LGHNA and CDR2 as YSLEER. The germline V and J ends were trimmed by 4 bases and 1 base, with 10 bases remaining between them. The CDR3 is 14 amino acids. The CDR3 sequence: CASSPSVQNTEAFF. The CDR3, as DNA: TGCGCCAGCAGCCCCTCCGTCCAGAACACTGAAGCTTTCTTT.